These T cell receptor beta chains were read from a single sample in a study of control samples from healthy donors and cancer patients. This table comes from immunoSEQ multiplex PCR, and its TCRdb copy is limited to in-frame clones, with some not included. The sample contains some 150,000 clones, roughly 94% of which appear only once. Sequenced: blood. Receptors were obtained from a man aged 40-49 years in good health. CDR3s include the opening cysteine and the closing phenylalanine or tryptophan. Fields, in order: J gene, V gene, D gene, clone size, CDR3 length, CDR3 DNA, CDR3 protein. The D gene is left open where the match is weak. Not every row has a clone size; where given, it reads once, few, many or a size class.

TRBJ1-5 TRBV18 TRBD1 . 18 TGTGCCAGCACTATGGAGGCACTGGGACAGGGACCCAATCAGCCCCAGCATTTT CASTMEALGQGPNQPQHF
TRBJ1-1 TRBV27 . . 13 TGTGCCAGCAGTTTGGACCTCGGGACTGAAGCTTTCTTT CASSLDLGTEAFF
TRBJ1-4 TRBV29-1 . . 13 TGCAGCGTTATAGAGTCAGGAAATGAAAAACTGTTTTTT CSVIESGNEKLFF
TRBJ2-2 TRBV6-4 TRBD1 once 15 TGTGCCAGCAGTTCACAGGGGGCCGGTGGCGGGGAGCTGTTTTTT CASSSQGAGGGELFF
TRBJ2-3 TRBV13 . . 13 TGTGCCAGCAGCTTAGTATCGGAAGATACGCAGTATTTT CASSLVSEDTQYF
TRBJ2-1 TRBV28 TRBD1 . 14 TGTGCCAGCAGTGGGACAGGGTACTACAATGAGCAGTTCTTC CASSGTGYYNEQFF
TRBJ2-7 TRBV19 . . 14 TGTGCCAGTAGTATCAAGCCAGAGACCTACGAGCAGTACTTC CASSIKPETYEQYF
TRBJ2-7 TRBV3-1/TRBV3-2 . . 15 TGTGCCAGCAGCCATGCACAGGGAGTGGGCTACGAGCAGTACTTC CASSHAQGVGYEQYF
TRBJ2-5 TRBV27 TRBD1 . 14 TGTGCCAGCAGTAGAGGACAGGGAATAGAGACCCAGTACTTC CASSRGQGIETQYF
TRBJ2-3 TRBV7-3 . . 13 TGTGCCAGCAGCTCAAAAACCACAGATACGCAGTATTTT CASSSKTTDTQYF
TRBJ2-5 TRBV29-1 . . 10 TGCAGCGCTGGAGTCTCGGACCAGTACTTC CSAGVSDQYF
TRBJ1-1 TRBV12-3/TRBV12-4 . once 12 TGTGCCAGCAGTTTAGTGCGGCCTGAAGCTTTCTTT CASSLVRPEAFF
TRBJ2-5 TRBV4-1 . . 15 TGCGCCAGCAGCCAAGATTTGTCAGGGGAAGAGACCCAGTACTTC CASSQDLSGEETQYF
TRBJ2-3 TRBV6-5 . . 15 TGTGCCAGCAGTTACCTGGGGGTTGGCACAGATACGCAGTATTTT CASSYLGVGTDTQYF
TRBJ2-5 TRBV5-1 . . 16 TGCGCCAGCAGCCCCCGACAGGGAGGGCGCGAAGAGACCCAGTACTTC CASSPRQGGREETQYF
TRBJ1-5 TRBV4-1 . . 15 TGCGCCAGCAGCCAAGAAAATGGGGGAAAATGGCCCCAGCATTTT CASSQENGGKWPQHF
TRBJ1-2 TRBV4-3 . . 15 TGCGCCAGCAGCCAAGAGCCAGCGCATACTGATGGCTACACCTTC CASSQEPAHTDGYTF
TRBJ2-3 TRBV5-4 TRBD2 . 16 TGTGCCAGCCCCTCATTGGGGGGGGTGGGCACAGATACGCAGTATTTT CASPSLGGVGTDTQYF
TRBJ1-1 TRBV6-2/TRBV6-3 . few 14 TGTGCCAGCAGTTACTCAGATACTAACACTGAAGCTTTCTTT CASSYSDTNTEAFF
TRBJ2-3 TRBV11-2 TRBD2 . 17 TGTGCCAGCAGCTTAGAGTTGCTAGCGGAGCCTCTAGATACGCAGTATTTT CASSLELLAEPLDTQYF
TRBJ1-4 TRBV7-6 . . 15 TGTGCCAGCAGCTTGGGTTTGCAGACTAATGAAAAACTGTTTTTT CASSLGLQTNEKLFF
TRBJ1-6 TRBV5-4 . . 15 TGTGCCAGCAGCCCCCAGACGGGAGGGAACTCACCCCTCCACTTT CASSPQTGGNSPLHF
TRBJ1-2 TRBV28 . . 15 TGTGCCAGCAGCTTCACGCCGGGAGCTAACTATGGCTACACCTTC CASSFTPGANYGYTF
TRBJ2-5 TRBV4-1 . . 13 TGCGCCAGCAGCCAATACTTGCAAGAGACCCAGTACTTC CASSQYLQETQYF
TRBJ2-5 TRBV7-3 TRBD1 . 16 TGTGCCAGCAGCTCGTCCGGGACAGGGGCGGGGGAGACCCAGTACTTC CASSSSGTGAGETQYF
TRBJ1-3 TRBV3-1/TRBV3-2 TRBD1 . 17 TGTGCCAGCAGCCGACCTGGAGGGGGCCGCTCTGGAAACACCATATATTTT CASSRPGGGRSGNTIYF
TRBJ1-5 TRBV7-2 . . 14 TGTGTTACGACACCCAGACATAGCAATCAGCCCCAGCATTTT CVTTPRHSNQPQHF
TRBJ1-1 TRBV5-6 TRBD1 . 15 TGTGCCAGCAGCTTGACTGGACAGGGCGGAACTGAAGCTTTCTTT CASSLTGQGGTEAFF
TRBJ1-2 TRBV5-1 . . 14 TGCGCCAGCAGCCCCACCGGGGCAGGGAATGGCTACACCTTC CASSPTGAGNGYTF
TRBJ2-7 TRBV7-9 TRBD1 . 17 TGTGCCAGCAGCTTAGCTTCGGGGCCAGGGGGCGCGTACGAGCAGTACTTC CASSLASGPGGAYEQYF
TRBJ1-3 TRBV28 . . 16 TGTGCCAGCAGTTTCCACTTTGGGGGTGGCGGAAACACCATATATTTT CASSFHFGGGGNTIYF
TRBJ2-2 TRBV5-6 . . 16 TGTGCCAGCAGCTTAGCGGGACAAGCGAACACCGGGGAGCTGTTTTTT CASSLAGQANTGELFF
TRBJ2-7 TRBV3-1/TRBV3-2 . . 14 TGTGCCAGCAGCCTACTCTCTGGAGGGAGCGAGCAGTACTTC CASSLLSGGSEQYF
TRBJ1-2 TRBV6-5 . . 13 TGTGCCAGCAGCCGCGACAGCAACTATGGCTACACCTTC CASSRDSNYGYTF
TRBJ1-1 TRBV11-2 TRBD1 . 15 TGTGCCAGCAGCTTAGAGGGACAGTTAGGGGATGAAGCTTTCTTT CASSLEGQLGDEAFF